This section outlines one T cell receptor beta chain sequence together with its context. Its antigen is undetermined. A universal primer site came from template switching; cDNA carried unique molecular identifiers. TCRdb independently ran MiXCR on the 5' RACE reads; one entry per CDR3 protein. The data show some 1,600,000 distinct CDR3 sequences, less than 40% seen once. The germline V gene encodes CDR1 DFQATT and CDR2 SNEGSKA (reference sequence). Trimming took 3 bases from V and 3 from J, leaving 15 bases between them. The CDR3 is 14 amino acids. This sample is part of a study of identical twins. Study findings and constraints: Among out-of-frame alpha sequences shared by twins, low generation probability occurred in excess. Memory repertoires lacked the insertion deficit that abundant cord blood beta clonotypes showed.

The sequenced material came from cord blood. This TCR derives from a newborn girl in good health. V usage is TRBV20-1 and J usage is TRBJ2-7, with D hard to call. The CDR3 sequence: CSASGDWFNYEQYF. The CDR3 nucleotides read TGCAGTGCTAGCGGAGATTGGTTTAACTACGAGCAGTACTTC.